The rows below give T cell receptor beta chains drawn from one sample of a study of OX40 agonist ivuxolimab in advanced cancers. Clones were read by immunoSEQ multiplex PCR, and TCRdb kept only the in-frame ones, dropping some. Here the sample spans 12,000 or so clones, roughly 77% being singletons. The material was CD4+ or CD8+ T cells sorted from blood, obtained in a trial of the OX40 agonist ivuxolimab. These receptors originate from an adult with an advanced solid tumor such as melanoma, head and neck, liver or kidney cancer. Both conserved end residues are part of each CDR3. D genes are given only for firm matches. Size is stated for part of the rows, as once, few or many counts, or as a class when the clone is expanded.

d_call: TRBD1
v_call: TRBV5-4
j_call: TRBJ2-1
clone_size: -
cdr3_nt: TGTGCCAGCAGCTCGTTATGGACAGGGGCCAATGAGCAGTTCTTC
cdr3_aa: CASSSLWTGANEQFF

d_call: -
v_call: TRBV7-6
j_call: TRBJ2-5
clone_size: once
cdr3_nt: TGTGCCAGCAGCTCTAGAAAAGGTGTGGAGCAAGAGACCCAGTACTTC
cdr3_aa: CASSSRKGVEQETQYF

d_call: -
v_call: TRBV9
j_call: TRBJ2-2
clone_size: -
cdr3_nt: TGTGCCAGCAGCGAGGACGGGGGAGCCGGGGAGCTGTTTTTT
cdr3_aa: CASSEDGGAGELFF

d_call: -
v_call: TRBV7-2
j_call: TRBJ2-7
clone_size: -
cdr3_nt: TGTGCCAGCAGCGTAGCGTTCCTCTACGAGCAGTACTTC
cdr3_aa: CASSVAFLYEQYF

d_call: TRBD2
v_call: TRBV7-6
j_call: TRBJ2-7
clone_size: -
cdr3_nt: TGTGCCAGCAGCTTAGGGGCGGGAGTCATCTACGAGCAGTACTTC
cdr3_aa: CASSLGAGVIYEQYF

d_call: -
v_call: TRBV9
j_call: TRBJ2-6
clone_size: -
cdr3_nt: TGTGCCAGCAGCGATGACAGGTCTGGGGCCAACGTCCTGACTTTC
cdr3_aa: CASSDDRSGANVLTF

d_call: TRBD2
v_call: TRBV19
j_call: TRBJ2-3
clone_size: medium-sized
cdr3_nt: TGTGCCAGTAGTATATGGGGACTAGGGAACACAGATACGCAGTATTTT
cdr3_aa: CASSIWGLGNTDTQYF

d_call: -
v_call: TRBV29-1
j_call: TRBJ2-7
clone_size: -
cdr3_nt: TGCAGCGTTGCGGGGTCGCCGGCCTACGAGCAGTACTTC
cdr3_aa: CSVAGSPAYEQYF

d_call: TRBD1
v_call: TRBV9
j_call: TRBJ2-7
clone_size: -
cdr3_nt: TGTGCCAGCAGCGTAGCTCCAGGGGGAAGTGAGCAGTACTTC
cdr3_aa: CASSVAPGGSEQYF

d_call: -
v_call: TRBV27
j_call: TRBJ2-7
clone_size: -
cdr3_nt: TGTGCCAGCAGTTTATCGTGGGGACGCGAGCAGTACTTC
cdr3_aa: CASSLSWGREQYF

d_call: -
v_call: TRBV7-6
j_call: TRBJ2-1
clone_size: few
cdr3_nt: TGTGCCAGCAGCGAGGGAAATGAGCAGTTCTTC
cdr3_aa: CASSEGNEQFF

d_call: -
v_call: TRBV6-6
j_call: TRBJ1-2
clone_size: -
cdr3_nt: TGTGCCAGCAGTTACAGCCTGGGAGGGGGGTTGGGCTACACCTTC
cdr3_aa: CASSYSLGGGLGYTF

d_call: -
v_call: TRBV5-1
j_call: TRBJ2-3
clone_size: -
cdr3_nt: TGCGCCAGCAGCCCTACAAATGCGGGGCTCACAGATACGCAGTATTTT
cdr3_aa: CASSPTNAGLTDTQYF

d_call: -
v_call: TRBV7-9
j_call: TRBJ2-7
clone_size: once
cdr3_nt: TGTGCCAGCAGCCCCGGGCTCTCCTACGAGCAGTACTTC
cdr3_aa: CASSPGLSYEQYF

d_call: -
v_call: TRBV6-5
j_call: TRBJ2-7
clone_size: -
cdr3_nt: TGTGCCAGCAGTTACTCGAGTCAACCCTACGAGCAGTACTTC
cdr3_aa: CASSYSSQPYEQYF

d_call: TRBD1
v_call: TRBV7-9
j_call: TRBJ2-1
clone_size: -
cdr3_nt: TGTGCCAGCAAGAGACAGGGGGCGCTAAATGAGCAGTTCTTC
cdr3_aa: CASKRQGALNEQFF

d_call: TRBD1
v_call: TRBV9
j_call: TRBJ1-4
clone_size: -
cdr3_nt: TGTGCCAGCAGCGAGTGGGGACAGCTTAATGAAAAACTGTTTTTT
cdr3_aa: CASSEWGQLNEKLFF

d_call: -
v_call: TRBV6-1
j_call: TRBJ2-1
clone_size: -
cdr3_nt: TGTGCCAGCAGCCCCTCGGGCGGCAATGAGCAGTTCTTC
cdr3_aa: CASSPSGGNEQFF

d_call: -
v_call: TRBV23-1
j_call: TRBJ2-3
clone_size: -
cdr3_nt: TGCGCCAGCAGTCAAAGGGTCACTAGCACAGATACGCAGTATTTT
cdr3_aa: CASSQRVTSTDTQYF

d_call: TRBD2
v_call: TRBV29-1
j_call: TRBJ2-3
clone_size: once
cdr3_nt: TGCAGCGTTGAGGGACTAGCGGGAGGAATAACCGATACGCAGTATTTT
cdr3_aa: CSVEGLAGGITDTQYF

d_call: -
v_call: TRBV11-2
j_call: TRBJ2-7
clone_size: medium-sized
cdr3_nt: TGTGCCAGCAGCTTAGACAGCGGTTATACGGGCGAGCAGTACTTC
cdr3_aa: CASSLDSGYTGEQYF

d_call: -
v_call: TRBV7-6
j_call: TRBJ2-7
clone_size: -
cdr3_nt: TGTGCCAGCAGCCCCGGGATTCCCTACGAGCAGTACTTC
cdr3_aa: CASSPGIPYEQYF

d_call: -
v_call: TRBV4-1
j_call: TRBJ2-7
clone_size: -
cdr3_nt: TGCGCCAGCAGCCAAGGGGCGGACGGTTACGAGCAGTACTTC
cdr3_aa: CASSQGADGYEQYF

d_call: TRBD1
v_call: TRBV5-6
j_call: TRBJ2-2
clone_size: once
cdr3_nt: TGTGCCAGCAGCTTGAGAGTTGGGGACAGGGTAGACACCGGGGAGCTGTTTTTT
cdr3_aa: CASSLRVGDRVDTGELFF

d_call: TRBD1
v_call: TRBV18
j_call: TRBJ2-6
clone_size: -
cdr3_nt: TGTGCCAGCTCCGGGACAGGGGTAACTGGGGCCAACGTCCTGACTTTC
cdr3_aa: CASSGTGVTGANVLTF

d_call: -
v_call: TRBV28
j_call: TRBJ2-3
clone_size: -
cdr3_nt: TGTGCCAGCAGTTTATGGGGGGGCCGGGGAGATACGCAGTATTTT
cdr3_aa: CASSLWGGRGDTQYF

d_call: -
v_call: TRBV25-1
j_call: TRBJ2-3
clone_size: -
cdr3_nt: TGTGCCAGCAGTGGGGGGGATACGCAGTATTTT
cdr3_aa: CASSGGDTQYF

d_call: -
v_call: TRBV11-3
j_call: TRBJ2-3
clone_size: once
cdr3_nt: TGTGCCAGCAGCCCCATGGCAGGGAAAAGCGACACAGATACGCAGTATTTT
cdr3_aa: CASSPMAGKSDTDTQYF

d_call: TRBD1
v_call: TRBV4-3
j_call: TRBJ2-3
clone_size: -
cdr3_nt: TGCGCCAGCAGCCTCGACAGGGTAACAGATACGCAGTATTTT
cdr3_aa: CASSLDRVTDTQYF

d_call: -
v_call: TRBV28
j_call: TRBJ1-5
clone_size: -
cdr3_nt: TGTGCCAGCAGTTTCGGAGGGAATCAGCCCCAGCATTTT
cdr3_aa: CASSFGGNQPQHF

d_call: -
v_call: TRBV6-5
j_call: TRBJ2-1
clone_size: few
cdr3_nt: TGTGCCAGCAGTCGACCTTACAATGAGCAGTTCTTC
cdr3_aa: CASSRPYNEQFF

d_call: -
v_call: TRBV9
j_call: TRBJ2-7
clone_size: -
cdr3_nt: TGTGCCAGCAGCGGATCAGGGTACGAGCAGTACTTC
cdr3_aa: CASSGSGYEQYF

d_call: TRBD2
v_call: TRBV29-1
j_call: TRBJ2-1
clone_size: once
cdr3_nt: TGCAGCGTTGGGACTTTAGCGGGACCCCCGAGCTCCTACAATGAGCAGTTCTTC
cdr3_aa: CSVGTLAGPPSSYNEQFF

d_call: -
v_call: TRBV5-1
j_call: TRBJ1-5
clone_size: -
cdr3_nt: TGCGCCAGCAGCCCCCCGGCACCCAGGTCGGATCAGCCCCAGCATTTT
cdr3_aa: CASSPPAPRSDQPQHF

d_call: -
v_call: TRBV19
j_call: TRBJ2-7
clone_size: -
cdr3_nt: TGTGCCAGTAGTTTTGGGGGCGGGGAGCAGTACTTC
cdr3_aa: CASSFGGGEQYF

d_call: -
v_call: TRBV23-1
j_call: TRBJ2-7
clone_size: -
cdr3_nt: TGCGCCAGCAGTCCACGGGACCCTACCACCGAGCAGTACTTC
cdr3_aa: CASSPRDPTTEQYF

d_call: TRBD2
v_call: TRBV9
j_call: TRBJ2-7
clone_size: -
cdr3_nt: TGTGCCAGCAGCGTAAGCGGGAGGAACGAGCAGTACTTC
cdr3_aa: CASSVSGRNEQYF

d_call: -
v_call: TRBV7-9
j_call: TRBJ2-7
clone_size: -
cdr3_nt: TGTGCCAGCAGCTTAGTTCAGTCCCAGGGCTCCTACGAGCAGTACTTC
cdr3_aa: CASSLVQSQGSYEQYF

d_call: -
v_call: TRBV27
j_call: TRBJ2-1
clone_size: -
cdr3_nt: TGTGCCAGCACCGGACCGCAGGATGAGCAGTTCTTC
cdr3_aa: CASTGPQDEQFF

d_call: -
v_call: TRBV9
j_call: TRBJ2-5
clone_size: -
cdr3_nt: TGTGCCAGCAGAGGCTTGGGGGAGACCCAGTACTTC
cdr3_aa: CASRGLGETQYF

d_call: -
v_call: TRBV9
j_call: TRBJ1-1
clone_size: -
cdr3_nt: TGTGCCAGCGGGGCCCCCGACTTGGAAGCGGATGATGAAGCTTTCTTT
cdr3_aa: CASGAPDLEADDEAFF

d_call: -
v_call: TRBV7-9
j_call: TRBJ2-7
clone_size: -
cdr3_nt: TGTGCCAGCAGCTTAACGGGCGGGTTGGACGCCTCCGAGCAGTACTTC
cdr3_aa: CASSLTGGLDASEQYF

d_call: -
v_call: TRBV4-3
j_call: TRBJ2-7
clone_size: -
cdr3_nt: TGCGCCAGCAGCCAAGTCTGGACAGAGCCTTCCTACGAGCAGTACTTC
cdr3_aa: CASSQVWTEPSYEQYF

d_call: -
v_call: TRBV29-1
j_call: TRBJ2-3
clone_size: -
cdr3_nt: TGCAGCGTGGATAGGGAGTACACAGATACGCAGTATTTT
cdr3_aa: CSVDREYTDTQYF

d_call: -
v_call: TRBV21-1
j_call: TRBJ2-1
clone_size: -
cdr3_nt: TGTGCCAGCAGCAAAAAAGGAGGGACAGGGGAATATCATGAGCAGTTCTTC
cdr3_aa: CASSKKGGTGEYHEQFF